This entry describes one TCR beta chain. It has no known antigen specificity. Per-nucleotide qualities are absent, and no much larger clonotype sits a single base away. These data originate in a study of CD8 T cells in Susac syndrome (dated by TCRdb to the late 2010s). Study-wide context: Among the Susac syndrome patients who were sequenced, clinically active disease was present in more than 5 and clinical remission was observed in about eight. At blood withdrawal, Susac syndrome patients were therapy-naive, treated with corticosteroids (with IVIg additionally given to some), or treated with IVIg alone. Whether CD8+ T cell activation and differentiation in Susac syndrome was antigen driven was tested using repertoire sequencing. Overall study outcomes, separate from this receptor: In patients with Susac syndrome, the CD4+ T cell repertoire showed no detectable clonal expansion. The number of individuals in the TCR sequencing and HLA analysis was recognized as being relatively small.

Peripheral blood CD8+ and CD4+ T cells from healthy donors, Susac syndrome patients and multiple sclerosis patients were profiled using high-throughput TCR beta sequencing. The Susac syndrome patients fulfilled recently defined diagnostic criteria for either definite or probable disease. Bulk CD8+ and CD4+ T cells were purified magnetically by negative isolation, whereas CD8+ TEMRA cells were enriched by FACS. Blood was collected in EDTA tubes and processed within 24 hours, with PBMCs isolated through density gradient centrifugation. PBMCs intended for TCR sequencing were cryopreserved in liquid nitrogen and thawed later in a water bath at 37 degrees C. The sorted or isolated CD4+, CD8+ and CD8+ TEMRA cells reached a purity of at least 90%. RNA was extracted using the RNeasy kit, and roughly 0.5 to 1 microgram was reverse transcribed with random hexamers. TCR beta CDR3 regions were amplified with the immunoSEQ multiplex PCR assay covering 54 Vbeta and 13 Jbeta segments. PCR amplification bias was corrected by using a synthetic template baseline for primer optimization and computational correction. As for the authors' bioinformatics: Reads were annotated to V, D and J genes according to IMGT and were analyzed with immunoSEQ Analyzer, with only productive sequences retained. Clonality was calculated as one minus the Shannon entropy normalized by log2 of the number of productive unique sequences. Public and private clones were assessed among the 100 most prevalent clones of each patient and control. A clone was defined as Susac-specific if it was absent from the healthy and MS cohorts, from some 1,100 published viral clones and from other ImmuneACCESS disease sequences. The public reads were run again by TCRdb, first through fastp at Q25 and then through MiXCR, and only productive beta chains were kept. Records with the same CDR3 protein are collapsed into one entry carrying the most frequent genes and DNA. Clone size and V and J calls follow TCRdb, not the original study. This sample comprises about 240,000 distinct CDR3 sequences, 95% to 97% of them detected only once. The ten largest make up 0.1% of the sample.

The germline V gene (reference sequence) gives CDR1 as SEHNR and CDR2 as FQNEAQ. Its CDR3 holds 16 amino acids, cysteine through phenylalanine. Of the read, only the CDR3 DNA is kept; its 48 bases are in frame from base 1. V drops 2 bases and J drops 2 bases, leaving 13 bases in between. The TCR originated in a human donor with Susac syndrome. Input material: CD4+ T cells from PBMCs. The chain employs TRBV7-9 and TRBJ2-1; the D call could be TRBD1 or TRBD2, with each sharing 5 bases. The DNA sequence is TGTGCCAGCAGCTTAAGGGACCTCAAGGCCTACAATGAGCAGTTCTTC. This is translated as CASSLRDLKAYNEQFF.